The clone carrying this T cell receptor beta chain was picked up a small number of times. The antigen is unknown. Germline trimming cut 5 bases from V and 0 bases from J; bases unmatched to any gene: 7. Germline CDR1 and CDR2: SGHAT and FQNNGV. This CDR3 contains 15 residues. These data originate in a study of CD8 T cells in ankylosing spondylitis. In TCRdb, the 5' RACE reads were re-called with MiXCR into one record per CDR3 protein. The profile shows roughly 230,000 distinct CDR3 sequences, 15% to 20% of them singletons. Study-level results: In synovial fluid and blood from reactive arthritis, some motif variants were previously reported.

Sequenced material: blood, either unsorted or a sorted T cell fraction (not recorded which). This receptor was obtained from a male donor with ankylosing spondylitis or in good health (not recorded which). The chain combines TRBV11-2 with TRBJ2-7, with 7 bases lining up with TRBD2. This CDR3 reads CASSQGREYSYEQYF. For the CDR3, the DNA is TGTGCCAGCAGCCAAGGGCGGGAGTACTCCTACGAGCAGTACTTC.